The 22 T cell receptor beta chains given below trace back to one sample, sequenced in a study of cytomegalovirus exposure and HLA in healthy donors. PCR used 60 Vbeta primers and 13 Jbeta primers. Here immunoSEQ multiplex PCR was the method, and the copy in TCRdb shows in-frame clones only, minus some. The sample gives just over 150,000 clones, over 75% of which show up once; about 1.4% is in the top ten. What was sequenced was PBMCs. These receptor sequences come from a woman aged 25 to 39 in good health and CMV-seronegative.

The gene calls are TRBV6-1 and TRBJ1-2; TRBD1 might be the D (5 bases). The V gene's germline CDR1 is MNHNS and CDR2 SASEGT. Trimming cost V 0 bases and J 8 bases, with 10 bases left between them. The length of the CDR3 is 13 residues. The CDR3 spells CASSEAGTGGYTF. The CDR3 region has the DNA TGTGCCAGCAGTGAAGCAGGGACTGGAGGCTACACCTTC.

V usage is TRBV18 and J usage is TRBJ2-1; 10 bases are shared with TRBD2. CDR1 is KGHSH and CDR2 is LQKENI in the germline V gene. J was trimmed by 6 bases and V by 1 base; bases with no gene match: 6. This CDR3 is 16 amino acids long. The DNA for the CDR3 is TGTGCCAGCTCACCACTGGCAGCGGGGGGGCGCAATGAGCAGTTCTTC. Protein: CASSPLAAGGRNEQFF.

The chain combines TRBV15 with TRBJ1-1; D not resolved. V lost 5 bases, J lost 4 bases, and 11 bases lay in between. The CDR3 covers 13 residues. Germline CDR1 is LNHNV and CDR2 is YYDKDF (reference sequence). The CDR3 DNA sequence: TGTGCCACCAGCGACTCCAGAGGCACTGAAGCTTTCTTT. It translates to CATSDSRGTEAFF. Full variable domain (rest looked up from reference TRBV15 and TRBJ1-1): DAMVIQNPRYQVTQFGKPVTLSCSQTLNHNVMYWYQQKSSQAPKLLFHYYDKDFNNEADTPDNFQSRRPNTSFCFLDIRSPGLGDTAMYLCATSDSRGTEAFFGQGTRLTVV.

This sequence joins TRBV7-6 and TRBJ1-2; the match to TRBD1 covers 9 bases. This CDR3 contains 16 residues. The V gene end was trimmed by 5 bases and the J gene end by 4 bases; junction bases not matched to a gene: 11. Germline lookup yields CDR1 SGHVS and CDR2 FNYEAQ. The CDR3 sequence: CASSPGPGDRAYGYTF. The DNA of the CDR3 is TGTGCCAGCAGCCCCGGACCGGGGGACAGGGCCTATGGCTACACCTTC.

The rearrangement joins TRBV2 to TRBJ1-2; D is undetermined. The CDR3 is 14 amino acids. Germline V CDR1 and CDR2: SNHLY, FYNNEI. Trimming took 2 bases from V and 4 from J, leaving 11 bases between them. CDR3 coding DNA: TGTGCCAGCAGTGAAAACCGAAACAGCTATGGCTACACCTTC. Translation gives CASSENRNSYGYTF.

The rearrangement uses TRBV11-2 and TRBJ1-1, with 7 positions matching TRBD1. The CDR3 has 16 amino acids. CDR1 is SGHAT, CDR2 FQNNGV, per germline. V trimming: 3 bases; J trimming: 1 base; junction bases outside the gene matches: 8. CDR3: CASSFRGTDKNTEAFF. Written as DNA, the CDR3 is TGTGCCAGCAGCTTTCGAGGGACAGACAAGAACACTGAAGCTTTCTTT.

V is TRBV9 and J is TRBJ2-7; maybe TRBD2 (5 bases). V shed 9 bases and J shed 4 bases, with 17 bases lying between them. This CDR3 is built from 13 residues. CDR1 and CDR2 (germline): SGDLS, YYNGEE. In nucleotides, the CDR3 is TGTGCCACCGGCGCGAGGGAAGGTTACGAGCAGTACTTC. Its translation is CATGAREGYEQYF. The full variable domain, completed using reference TRBV9 and TRBJ2-7, is DSGVTQTPKHLITATGQRVTLRCSPRSGDLSVYWYQQSLDQGLQFLIQYYNGEERAKGNILERFSAQQFPDLHSELNLSSLELGDSALYFCATGAREGYEQYFGPGTRLTVT.

The rearrangement links TRBV11-3 to TRBJ2-1; 8 bases fit TRBD1. The CDR3 sequence is 15 residues long. The J segment lost 4 bases and the V segment lost 1 base, leaving 3 bases of the junction unmatched. The germline V gene has CDR1 SGHNT and CDR2 YENEEA. CDR3 coding DNA: TGTGCCAGCAGCTTAGGGACAGGGAAATACAATGAGCAGTTCTTC. Translating gives CASSLGTGKYNEQFF.

This clone has only a few counts. Other DNA sequences in this specimen translate into the identical CDR3. V gene TRBV5-6 combines with J gene TRBJ2-7; TRBD2 might be the D (5 bases). CDR1 is SGHDT, CDR2 YYEEEE, per germline. The CDR3 sequence is 18 residues long. The germline V and J ends were trimmed by 0 bases and 5 bases, with 24 bases remaining between them. The CDR3, as DNA: TGTGCCAGCAGCTTGGACAAAGGCTCTAGGAGGAGGTTTGACGAGCAGTACTTC. Protein sequence: CASSLDKGSRRRFDEQYF.

This sequence joins TRBV28 and TRBJ2-7; D is possibly TRBD1 (5 bases). Deletions cut 7 bases from V and 2 bases from J, with 12 bases between. There are 13 residues in the CDR3. Looked up from germline, CDR1 is MDHEN and CDR2 is SYDVKM. The CDR3 coding sequence is TGTGCCAGCACCCTCGCGACAGCCTACGAGCAGTACTTC. Translated: CASTLATAYEQYF.

The rearrangement joins TRBV5-1 to TRBJ2-5; TRBD2 agrees at 11 bases. The closer fit of TRBJ2-7 to the DNA end suggests the J call may be wrong. CDR3 size: 15 residues. Germline loops: CDR1 SGHRS, CDR2 YFSETQ. The CDR3 sequence: CASSHLTSGDYEQYF. The CDR3 bases are TGCGCCAGCAGCCACCTGACTAGCGGGGACTACGAGCAGTACTTC.

The V and J genes are TRBV7-9 and TRBJ2-7; TRBD1 is a possible D gene (5 bases). CDR3 length equals 15 residues. Germline lookup yields CDR1 SEHNR and CDR2 FQNEAQ (reference sequence). Trimming shortened V by 1 base and J by 0 bases, and 10 bases separated the two germline ends. The CDR3: CASSLEGAFSYEQYF. The CDR3 DNA reads as TGTGCCAGCAGCTTAGAAGGGGCCTTCTCCTACGAGCAGTACTTC.

The chain is built from TRBV9 and TRBJ1-1, with D possibly TRBD1 on 5 matching bases. Germline CDR1 reads SGDLS; CDR2 reads YYNGEE. This CDR3 has 15 residues. V lost 3 bases to trimming and J lost 0 bases, with 12 bases between them. CDR3 protein: CASSAGYAMNTEAFF. CDR3 in DNA: TGTGCCAGCAGCGCAGGGTATGCCATGAACACTGAAGCTTTCTTT.

The sample holds a few counts of this clone. The chain carries TRBV19 and TRBJ1-1, with TRBD1 as a possible D gene (5 bases). Germline V gene sequence: CDR1 LNHDA, CDR2 SQIVND (reference sequence). The CDR3 consists of 13 residues. V gave up 2 bases and J gave up 3 bases, with 7 bases separating them. The CDR3 DNA reads as TGTGCCAGTAGTATACTCAGGGACACTGAAGCTTTCTTT. This gives the protein CASSILRDTEAFF. Using reference TRBV19 and TRBJ1-1 for the parts outside the CDR3, the full variable domain is DGGITQSPKYLFRKEGQNVTLSCEQNLNHDAMYWYRQDPGQGLRLIYYSQIVNDFQKGDIAEGYSVSREKKESFPLTVTSAQKNPTAFYLCASSILRDTEAFFGQGTRLTVV.

This rearrangement joins TRBV30 to TRBJ1-3, with 8 positions matching TRBD1. This CDR3 contains 15 residues. Per the germline V gene, CDR1 is GTSNPN and CDR2 is SVGIG (reference sequence). Trimming at V came to 3 bases and at J to 0 bases, leaving 4 bases not matched to a gene. The CDR3 nucleotides read TGTGCCTGGAGCCAGGGGGCGAGCTCTGGAAACACCATATATTTT. This translates into CAWSQGASSGNTIYF.

The rearrangement uses TRBV15 and TRBJ2-1; 8 positions match TRBD2. There are 14 residues in the CDR3. Per germline, CDR1 LNHNV and CDR2 YYDKDF (reference sequence). V trimming: 5 bases; J trimming: 2 bases; junction bases outside the gene matches: 2. CDR3 sequence (DNA): TGTGCCACCAGCGGTAGCGGGGCCTACAATGAGCAGTTCTTC. It translates to CATSGSGAYNEQFF.

This chain links TRBV2 with TRBJ2-1; 7 nucleotides line up with TRBD2. Germline values: CDR1 SNHLY, CDR2 FYNNEI. This CDR3 contains 15 residues. The V and J ends lost 6 bases and 6 bases, in that order; junction bases with no gene match: 11. The CDR3 coding sequence is TGTGCCAGCAGCAAAAGCGGGGACGGGTTCAATGAGCAGTTCTTC. Residues: CASSKSGDGFNEQFF.

V usage is TRBV5-4 and J usage is TRBJ1-4, with 8 bases fitting TRBD1. CDR3 length equals 15 residues. Germline V gene lookup returns CDR1 SGHNT and CDR2 YYREEE (reference sequence). J was trimmed by 5 bases and V by 4 bases; bases with no gene match: 7. CDR3 residues: CASSPGTGLNEKLFF. The CDR3 nucleotides read TGTGCCAGCAGCCCGGGGACAGGCTTAAATGAAAAACTGTTTTTT.

CDR3 in amino acids: CASSRTRDRGLRAFF. For the CDR3, the DNA is TGTGCCAGTAGTAGGACCCGGGACAGGGGCCTTCGAGCTTTCTTT. The chain couples TRBV19 to TRBJ1-1; 10 bases are shared with TRBD1. With 4 bases clipped from V and 10 bases from J, the junction kept 12 bases outside the gene matches. The CDR3 is made up of 15 amino acids. The germline V gene has CDR1 LNHDA and CDR2 SQIVND (reference sequence).

On this clone: Sequence at one end of the junction differs from germline and may be a read error. The chain couples TRBV19 to TRBJ2-4; D might be TRBD1 (8 bases). From germline, CDR1 is LNHDA and CDR2 SQIVND (reference sequence). The CDR3 consists of 14 residues. CDR3 coding DNA: TGTGCCAGTAGTGCCGGACAGGGAGGGAACAGTCAGTACTTC. This sequence encodes CASSAGQGGNSQYF.

This sequence joins TRBV7-8 and TRBJ2-1, with 10 bases fitting TRBD2. This CDR3 comprises 16 residues. Losses at the gene ends were 4 bases for V and 0 bases for J; bases not matched to a gene: 3. CDR1 is SGHVS and CDR2 is FQNEAQ in the germline V gene. The CDR3 DNA sequence: TGTGCCAGCAGCTCCCTAGCGGGGGACTCCTACAATGAGCAGTTCTTC. It specifies CASSSLAGDSYNEQFF.

The rearrangement uses TRBV6-5 and TRBJ1-4; D unresolved. Between the trimmed V and J ends, which lost 0 bases and 7 bases, there was a span of 15 bases. There are 16 residues in the CDR3. Germline values: CDR1 MNHEY, CDR2 SVGAGI. For the CDR3, the DNA is TGTGCCAGCAGTTACTCCCCTGGGGAGGGATTTGAAAAACTGTTTTTT. Translating it yields CASSYSPGEGFEKLFF.